This T cell receptor (beta chain) is drawn from a study of T-cell memory formation after mild COVID-19. TCRdb re-derived calls from the 5' RACE reads in MiXCR, one entry per CDR3 protein. In the table there are approximately 300,000 distinct CDR3 sequences, 15% of which are singletons. The CDR3 has 14 amino acids. V lost 10 bases and J 1 base, leaving 16 bases between the germline ends. CDR1 and CDR2 (germline): SGHTA, FQGNSA. Sequences were obtained from PBMCs or a T cell subset sorted from them (not recorded which). This TCR came from a young man who had mild COVID-19 (a few samples of this study predate the infection). Cell type and time point are not known. The chain carries TRBV7-2 and TRBJ1-2, with unresolved D. The CDR3 DNA sequence: TGTGCCATCCTAACCTTTCGGAGTAACTATGGCTACACCTTC. It is translated as CAILTFRSNYGYTF.